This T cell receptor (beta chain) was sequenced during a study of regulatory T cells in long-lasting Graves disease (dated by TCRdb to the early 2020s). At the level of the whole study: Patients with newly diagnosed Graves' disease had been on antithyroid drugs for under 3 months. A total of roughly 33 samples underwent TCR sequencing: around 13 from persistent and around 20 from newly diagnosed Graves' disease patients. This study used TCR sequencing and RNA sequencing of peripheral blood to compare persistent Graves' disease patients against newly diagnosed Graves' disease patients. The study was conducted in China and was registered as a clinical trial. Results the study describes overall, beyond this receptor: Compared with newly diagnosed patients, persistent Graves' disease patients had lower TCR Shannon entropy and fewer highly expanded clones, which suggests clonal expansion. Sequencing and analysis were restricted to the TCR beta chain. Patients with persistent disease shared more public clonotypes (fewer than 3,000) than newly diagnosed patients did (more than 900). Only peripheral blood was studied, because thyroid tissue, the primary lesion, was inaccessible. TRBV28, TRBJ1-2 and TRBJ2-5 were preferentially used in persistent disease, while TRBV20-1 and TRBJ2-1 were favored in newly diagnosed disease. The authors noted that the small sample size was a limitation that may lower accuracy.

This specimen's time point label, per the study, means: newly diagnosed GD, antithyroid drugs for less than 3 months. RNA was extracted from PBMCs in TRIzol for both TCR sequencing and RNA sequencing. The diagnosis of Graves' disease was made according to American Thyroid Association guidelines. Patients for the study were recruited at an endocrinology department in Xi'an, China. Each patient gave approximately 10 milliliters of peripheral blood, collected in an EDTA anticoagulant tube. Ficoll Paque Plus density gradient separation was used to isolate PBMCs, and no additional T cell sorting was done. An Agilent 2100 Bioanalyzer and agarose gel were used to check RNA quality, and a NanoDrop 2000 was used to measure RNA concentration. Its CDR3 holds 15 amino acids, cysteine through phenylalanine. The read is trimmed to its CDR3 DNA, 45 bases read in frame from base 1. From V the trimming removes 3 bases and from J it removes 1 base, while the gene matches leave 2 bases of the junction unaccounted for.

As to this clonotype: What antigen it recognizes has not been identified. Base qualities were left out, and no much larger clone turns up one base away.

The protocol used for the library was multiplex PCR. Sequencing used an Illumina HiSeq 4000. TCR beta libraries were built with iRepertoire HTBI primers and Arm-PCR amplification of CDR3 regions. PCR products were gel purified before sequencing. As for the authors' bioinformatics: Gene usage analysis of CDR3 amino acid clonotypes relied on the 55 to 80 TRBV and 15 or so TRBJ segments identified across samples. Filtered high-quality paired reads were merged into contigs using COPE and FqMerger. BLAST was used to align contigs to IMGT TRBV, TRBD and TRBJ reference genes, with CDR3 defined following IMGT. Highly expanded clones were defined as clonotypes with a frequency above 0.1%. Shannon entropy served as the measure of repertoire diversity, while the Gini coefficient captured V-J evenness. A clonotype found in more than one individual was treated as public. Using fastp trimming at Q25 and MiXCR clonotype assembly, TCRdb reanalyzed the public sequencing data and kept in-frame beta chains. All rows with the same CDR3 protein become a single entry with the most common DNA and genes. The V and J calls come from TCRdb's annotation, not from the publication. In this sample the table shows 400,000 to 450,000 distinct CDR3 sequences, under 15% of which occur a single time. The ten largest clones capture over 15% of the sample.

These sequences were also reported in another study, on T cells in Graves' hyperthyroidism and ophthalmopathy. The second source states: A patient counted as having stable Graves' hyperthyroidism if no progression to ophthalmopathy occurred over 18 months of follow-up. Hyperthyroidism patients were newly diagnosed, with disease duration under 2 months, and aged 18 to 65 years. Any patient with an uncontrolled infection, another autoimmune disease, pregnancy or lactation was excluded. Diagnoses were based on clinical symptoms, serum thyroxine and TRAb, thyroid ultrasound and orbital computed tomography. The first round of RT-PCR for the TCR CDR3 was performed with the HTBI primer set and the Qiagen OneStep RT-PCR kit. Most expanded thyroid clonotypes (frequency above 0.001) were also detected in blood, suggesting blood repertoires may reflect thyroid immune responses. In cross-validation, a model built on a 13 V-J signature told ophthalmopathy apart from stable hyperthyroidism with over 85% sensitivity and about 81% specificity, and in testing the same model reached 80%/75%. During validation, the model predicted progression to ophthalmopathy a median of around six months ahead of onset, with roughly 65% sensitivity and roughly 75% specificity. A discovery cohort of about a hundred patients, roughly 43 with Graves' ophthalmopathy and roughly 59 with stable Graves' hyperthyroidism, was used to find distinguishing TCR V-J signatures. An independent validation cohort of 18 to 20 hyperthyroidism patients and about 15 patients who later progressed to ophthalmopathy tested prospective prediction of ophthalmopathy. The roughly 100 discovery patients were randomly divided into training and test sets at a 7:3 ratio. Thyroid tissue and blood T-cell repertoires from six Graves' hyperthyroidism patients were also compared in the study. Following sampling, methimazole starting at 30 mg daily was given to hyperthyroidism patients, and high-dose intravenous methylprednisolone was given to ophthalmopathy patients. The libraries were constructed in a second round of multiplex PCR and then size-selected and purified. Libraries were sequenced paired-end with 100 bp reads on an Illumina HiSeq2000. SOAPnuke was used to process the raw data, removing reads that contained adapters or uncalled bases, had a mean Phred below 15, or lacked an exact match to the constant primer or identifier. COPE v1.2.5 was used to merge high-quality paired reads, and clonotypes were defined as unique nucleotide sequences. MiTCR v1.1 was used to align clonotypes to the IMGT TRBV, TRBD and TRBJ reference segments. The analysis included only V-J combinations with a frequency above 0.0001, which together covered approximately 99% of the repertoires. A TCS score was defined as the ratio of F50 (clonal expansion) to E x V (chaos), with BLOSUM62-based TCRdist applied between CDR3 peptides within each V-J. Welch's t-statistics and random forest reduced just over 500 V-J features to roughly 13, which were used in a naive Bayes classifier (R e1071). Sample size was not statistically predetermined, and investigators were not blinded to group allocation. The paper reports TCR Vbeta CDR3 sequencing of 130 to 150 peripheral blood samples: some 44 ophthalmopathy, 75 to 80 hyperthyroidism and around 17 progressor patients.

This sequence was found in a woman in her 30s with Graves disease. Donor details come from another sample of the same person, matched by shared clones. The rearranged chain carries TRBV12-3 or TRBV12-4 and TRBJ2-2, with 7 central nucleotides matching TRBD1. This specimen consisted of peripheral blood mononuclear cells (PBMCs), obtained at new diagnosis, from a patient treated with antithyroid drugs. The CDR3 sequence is CASSFRTGNTGELFF. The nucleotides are TGTGCCAGCAGTTTCCGGACAGGGAACACCGGGGAGCTGTTTTTT.